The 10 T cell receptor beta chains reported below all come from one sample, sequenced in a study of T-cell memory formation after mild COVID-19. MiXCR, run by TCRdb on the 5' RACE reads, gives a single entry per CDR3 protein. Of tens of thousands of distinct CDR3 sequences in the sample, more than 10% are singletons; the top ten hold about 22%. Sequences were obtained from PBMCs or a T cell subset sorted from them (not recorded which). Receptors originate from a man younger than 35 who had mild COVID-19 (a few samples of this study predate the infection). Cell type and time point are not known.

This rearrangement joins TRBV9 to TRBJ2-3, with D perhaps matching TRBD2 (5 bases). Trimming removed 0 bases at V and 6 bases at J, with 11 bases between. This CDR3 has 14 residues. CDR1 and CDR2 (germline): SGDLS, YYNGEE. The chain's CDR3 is CASSVVPGGDTQYF. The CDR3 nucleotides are TGTGCCAGCAGCGTAGTCCCCGGCGGGGATACGCAGTATTTT.

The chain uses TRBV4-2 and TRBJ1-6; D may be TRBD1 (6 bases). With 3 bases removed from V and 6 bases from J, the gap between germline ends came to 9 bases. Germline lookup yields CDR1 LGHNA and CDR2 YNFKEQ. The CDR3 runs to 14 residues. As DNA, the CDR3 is TGTGCCAGCAGCCACGGGGGCCCTAATTCACCCCTCCACTTT. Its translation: CASSHGGPNSPLHF.

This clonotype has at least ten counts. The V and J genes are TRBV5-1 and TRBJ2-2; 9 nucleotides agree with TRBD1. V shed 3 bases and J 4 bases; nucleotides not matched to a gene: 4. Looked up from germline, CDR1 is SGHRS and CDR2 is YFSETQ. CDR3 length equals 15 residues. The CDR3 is CASSSGQGVTGELFF. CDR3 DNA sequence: TGCGCCAGCAGCTCGGGACAGGGAGTCACCGGGGAGCTGTTTTTT.

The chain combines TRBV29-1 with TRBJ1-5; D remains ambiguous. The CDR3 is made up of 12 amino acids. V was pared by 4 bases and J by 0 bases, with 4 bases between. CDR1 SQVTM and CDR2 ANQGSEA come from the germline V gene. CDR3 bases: TGCAGCGTTGTGGCTAGCAATCAGCCCCAGCATTTT. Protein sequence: CSVVASNQPQHF. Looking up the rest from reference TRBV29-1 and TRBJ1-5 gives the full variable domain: SAVISQKPSRDICQRGTSLTIQCQVDSQVTMMFWYRQQPGQSLTLIATANQGSEATYESGFVIDKFPISRPNLTFSTLTVSNMSPEDSSIYLCSVVASNQPQHFGDGTRLSIL.

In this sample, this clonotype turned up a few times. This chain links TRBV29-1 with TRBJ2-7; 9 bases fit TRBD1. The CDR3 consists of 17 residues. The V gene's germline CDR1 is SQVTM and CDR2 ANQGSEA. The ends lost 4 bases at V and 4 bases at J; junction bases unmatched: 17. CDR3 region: CSVGGGTGRTGAYEQYV. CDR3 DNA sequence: TGCAGCGTTGGGGGGGGGACAGGGCGAACGGGTGCTTACGAGCAGTACGTC.

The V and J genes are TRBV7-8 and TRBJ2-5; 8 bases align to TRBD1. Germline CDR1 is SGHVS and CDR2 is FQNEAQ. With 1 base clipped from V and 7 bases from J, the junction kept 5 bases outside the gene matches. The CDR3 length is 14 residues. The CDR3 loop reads CASSLGQGSGTQYF. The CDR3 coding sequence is TGTGCCAGCAGCTTAGGACAGGGGTCAGGGACCCAGTACTTC.

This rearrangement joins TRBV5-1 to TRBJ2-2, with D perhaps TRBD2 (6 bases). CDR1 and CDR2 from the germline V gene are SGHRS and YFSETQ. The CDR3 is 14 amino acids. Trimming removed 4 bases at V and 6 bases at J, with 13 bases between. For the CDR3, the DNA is TGCGCCAGCAGCACCGGAGGGGTGCCCGGGGAGCTGTTTTTT. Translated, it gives CASSTGGVPGELFF.

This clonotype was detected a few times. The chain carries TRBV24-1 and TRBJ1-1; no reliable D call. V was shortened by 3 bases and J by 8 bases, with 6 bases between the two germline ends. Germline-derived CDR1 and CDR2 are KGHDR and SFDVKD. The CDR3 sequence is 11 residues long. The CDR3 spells CATSDGVEAFF. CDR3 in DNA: TGTGCCACCAGTGATGGAGTGGAAGCTTTCTTT.

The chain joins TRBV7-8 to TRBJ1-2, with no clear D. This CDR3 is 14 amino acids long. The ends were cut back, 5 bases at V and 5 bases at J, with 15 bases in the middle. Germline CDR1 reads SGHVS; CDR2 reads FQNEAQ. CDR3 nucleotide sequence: TGTGCCAGCAGCCCAAACCTTGGGAGGTATGGCTACACCTTC. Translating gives CASSPNLGRYGYTF.

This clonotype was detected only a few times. The CDR3 DNA follows: TGTGCCAGCAGCTCGACAGGGAGTCCCGCTTTCTTT. Protein sequence: CASSSTGSPAFF. This chain joins TRBV7-2 and TRBJ1-1; 7 bases fit TRBD1. This CDR3 contains 12 residues. The germline gives CDR1 SGHTA, CDR2 FQGNSA. Unmatched junction bases numbered 7, after V lost 4 bases and J lost 11 bases.